The clone carrying this TCR beta chain was counted at least ten times. Its antigen is not known. The data were obtained in a study of neurological immune-mediated disorders. Study outcomes and limitations: The multiple sclerosis repertoire cluster had no association with any clinical or MRI feature.

V was clipped by 2 bases and J by 2 bases; unmatched bases: 13. Germline CDR1 and CDR2: SGHVS and FQNEAQ. The CDR3 contains 19 residues. The team produced cDNA through 5'RACE using 10-nucleotide random UMIs. TCRdb recomputed calls from the 5' RACE reads with MiXCR, one row per CDR3 protein. The table lists about 66,000 distinct CDR3 sequences, less than 4% of them singletons. The sequence derives from a man aged 30 to 45 with multiple sclerosis. The specimen sequenced was PBMCs. The chain has TRBV7-8 and TRBJ1-5; 9 bases align to TRBD1. The CDR3 loop reads CASSLRPWTGEKGNQPQHF. CDR3 nucleotides: TGTGCCAGCAGCTTAAGACCCTGGACAGGGGAAAAAGGCAATCAGCCCCAGCATTTT.